These T cell receptor beta chains were read from a single sample in a study of blood T cells in healthy people across ages. From the 5' RACE reads, TCRdb called clonotypes with MiXCR, one entry per CDR3 protein. The table has about 640,000 distinct CDR3 sequences, around 31% seen once. Sequencing was performed on blood. The origin of the receptors is a woman of 80 years or more in good health. CDR3s include the opening cysteine and the closing phenylalanine or tryptophan.

J gene: TRBJ1-1; V gene: TRBV29-1; CDR3 protein: CSPYGGEGNTKAFF
J gene: TRBJ1-2; V gene: TRBV2; CDR3 protein: CASSPRKDRVGYTF
J gene: TRBJ1-4; V gene: TRBV7-9; CDR3 protein: CASSSNSHATNEKLFF
J gene: TRBJ1-4; V gene: TRBV7-8; CDR3 protein: CASSCSQGREKLFF
J gene: TRBJ2-7; V gene: TRBV6-2/TRBV6-3; CDR3 protein: CASSPSRQGRPGEQYF
J gene: TRBJ1-1; V gene: TRBV27; CDR3 protein: CASSLVGEETEAFF
J gene: TRBJ2-6; V gene: TRBV20-1; CDR3 protein: CSAPGAGANVLTF
J gene: TRBJ2-7; V gene: TRBV20-1; CDR3 protein: CSASFPLGGRYEQYF
J gene: TRBJ2-5; V gene: TRBV7-6; CDR3 protein: CASSLARPETQYF
J gene: TRBJ2-3; V gene: TRBV30; CDR3 protein: CAWNFGGTDTQYF
J gene: TRBJ1-2; V gene: TRBV29-1; CDR3 protein: CSVVRGVGYGYTF
J gene: TRBJ1-1; V gene: TRBV5-1; CDR3 protein: CASSGRAGLEAFF
J gene: TRBJ2-1; V gene: TRBV11-3; CDR3 protein: CASSPRQGSGVGQFF
J gene: TRBJ2-1; V gene: TRBV29-1; CDR3 protein: CSVEVAGVEQFF
J gene: TRBJ1-2; V gene: TRBV20-1; CDR3 protein: CSARVGGGNGYTF
J gene: TRBJ1-2; V gene: TRBV7-9; CDR3 protein: CASSLDLRRGYTF
J gene: TRBJ1-5; V gene: TRBV6-1; CDR3 protein: CASGGLYSNQPQHF
J gene: TRBJ2-1; V gene: TRBV20-1; CDR3 protein: CSARPGDGDYNEQFF
J gene: TRBJ2-5; V gene: TRBV11-2; CDR3 protein: CASSLGTSGRNPRETQYF
J gene: TRBJ1-1; V gene: TRBV10-3; CDR3 protein: CAIRDRESNTEAFF
J gene: TRBJ1-1; V gene: TRBV6-2/TRBV6-3; CDR3 protein: CASRQNRNTEAFF
J gene: TRBJ1-6; V gene: TRBV7-2; CDR3 protein: CASSSRVGGNSPLHF
J gene: TRBJ1-4; V gene: TRBV2; CDR3 protein: CASENRAGANEKLFF
J gene: TRBJ1-1; V gene: TRBV27; CDR3 protein: CASSLYPRAEAFF
J gene: TRBJ1-2; V gene: TRBV6-1; CDR3 protein: CASSARDAAGYTF
J gene: TRBJ2-3; V gene: TRBV6-5; CDR3 protein: CASRSGTRIDTQYF
J gene: TRBJ2-1; V gene: TRBV9; CDR3 protein: CASNPTGRNEQFF
J gene: TRBJ2-3; V gene: TRBV20-1; CDR3 protein: CSAWGSGDTQYF
J gene: TRBJ2-1; V gene: TRBV6-1; CDR3 protein: CASSLDGTGRYNEQFF
J gene: TRBJ1-1; V gene: TRBV7-6; CDR3 protein: CASSLGNAEAFF
J gene: TRBJ1-4; V gene: TRBV3-1; CDR3 protein: CASSQSDPKKRFF
J gene: TRBJ1-1; V gene: TRBV6-5; CDR3 protein: CASSYEGRASTEAFF
J gene: TRBJ1-6; V gene: TRBV27; CDR3 protein: CASSLSAGAEDSPLHF
J gene: TRBJ2-5; V gene: TRBV3-1; CDR3 protein: CASSQVLAEETQYF
J gene: TRBJ1-4; V gene: TRBV2; CDR3 protein: CASSSQTGSNEKLFF